This TCR beta chain was identified during a study of cytomegalovirus exposure and HLA in healthy donors. The overall study: The roughly 110 validation repertoires were produced on the same platform as the 670 or so repertoires of the first cohort. This was reported in a later analysis.

Here immunoSEQ multiplex PCR was the method, and the copy in TCRdb shows in-frame clones only, minus some. The sample yields about 190,000 clones, approximately 84% seen once. This TCR derives from a man in his late teens or twenties in good health and CMV-seropositive. Sequencing was carried out using PBMCs.

The CDR3 region is CASSQEGRGMGPINYGYTF. The CDR3, as DNA: TGCGCCAGCAGCCAAGAGGGGAGGGGGATGGGCCCCATTAACTATGGCTACACCTTC. J is TRBJ1-2 and V is TRBV4-1, with D possibly TRBD1 on 6 matching bases. CDR3 size: 19 residues. V lost 0 bases and J lost 1, with 21 bases in between. In germline, CDR1 is MGHRA, CDR2 YSYEKL.